The 17 T cell receptor beta chains listed next were all sequenced from one sample in a study of shared clonotypes between healthy human individuals. The table came from immunoSEQ multiplex PCR; TCRdb's copy has only in-frame clones and leaves some out. The sample has some 510,000 clones, around 79% seen once. The specimen was PBMCs. The receptors shown here come from a woman aged 40 to 50 in good health. Some clones in this sample may be carry-over from other donors' samples.

This chain's CDR3 is CASSYDYLGEQYF. CDR3 bases: TGTGCCAGCAGCTACGACTATCTTGGTGAGCAGTACTTC. This rearrangement joins TRBV7-9 to TRBJ2-7; possibly TRBD2 for D (5 bases). Looked up from germline, CDR1 is SEHNR and CDR2 is FQNEAQ (reference sequence). Trimming removed 4 bases at V and 7 bases at J, with 14 bases between. This CDR3 comprises 13 residues.

J is TRBJ2-2 and V is TRBV5-1; TRBD1 agrees at 8 bases. The germline V gene has CDR1 SGHRS and CDR2 YFSETQ. The CDR3 is 12 amino acids. The junction had 2 bases not matched to a gene; V was cut back by 0 bases and J by 13 bases. CDR3 region: CASSLDRGRLFF. The CDR3 DNA is TGCGCCAGCAGCTTGGACAGGGGGAGGCTGTTTTTT.

On this clone itself: The same CDR3 also results from other DNA sequences found in this sample. V usage is TRBV7-9 and J usage is TRBJ2-7; 8 nucleotides line up with TRBD1. This CDR3 is 13 amino acids long. The germline V gene encodes CDR1 SEHNR and CDR2 FQNEAQ (reference sequence). V shed 3 bases, J shed 7 bases, and the junction held 5 bases outside the gene matches. The chain's CDR3 is CASSLTGVGEQYF. The CDR3 DNA sequence: TGTGCCAGCAGCTTGACAGGGGTGGGGGAGCAGTACTTC. Together with reference TRBV7-9 and TRBJ2-7, the CDR3 gives the full variable domain: DTGVSQNPRHKITKRGQNVTFRCDPISEHNRLYWYRQTLGQGPEFLTYFQNEAQLEKSRLLSDRFSAERPKGSFSTLEIQRTEQGDSAMYLCASSLTGVGEQYFGPGTRLTVT.

The gene calls are TRBV4-3 and TRBJ2-6; D uncertain. CDR3 length equals 15 residues. Trimming shortened V by 4 bases and J by 1 base, and 8 bases separated the two germline ends. Per the germline V gene, CDR1 is LGHNA and CDR2 is YSLEER. The CDR3 DNA is TGCGCCAGCAGCCGTTGGGGTTCTGGGGCCAACGTCCTGACTTTC. It specifies CASSRWGSGANVLTF.

This clone occurred a few times. The chain joins TRBV30 to TRBJ1-1; TRBD1 matches 8 bases. V shed 5 bases, J shed 11 bases, and the junction held 7 bases outside the gene matches. The CDR3 is made up of 11 amino acids. Germline V CDR1 and CDR2: GTSNPN, SVGIG (reference sequence). The CDR3 spells CAWGAGGGAFF. The CDR3 nucleotides read TGTGCCTGGGGGGCAGGGGGCGGGGCTTTCTTT.

V gene TRBV7-9 combines with J gene TRBJ2-2, with 8 bases that match TRBD2. CDR1 SEHNR and CDR2 FQNEAQ come from the germline V gene (reference sequence). The CDR3 runs to 16 residues. The V segment lost 5 bases and the J segment 4 bases; nucleotides outside the gene matches: 9. In DNA form, the CDR3 reads TGTGCCAGCAGCCCTGGGACTAGTCAGGTCACCGGGGAGCTGTTTTTT. Residues: CASSPGTSQVTGELFF.

The CDR3 sequence is CASSVPTSGSSYEQYF. In DNA, the CDR3 is TGTGCCAGCAGTGTCCCGACTAGCGGGAGCTCCTACGAGCAGTACTTC. The V and J genes are TRBV28 and TRBJ2-7; the match to TRBD2 covers 12 bases. Germline CDR1 is MDHEN and CDR2 is SYDVKM. The CDR3 has 16 amino acids. V trimming: 5 bases; J trimming: 0 bases; junction bases outside the gene matches: 5.

The chain employs TRBV6-6 and TRBJ2-5; D ambiguous. Germline V CDR1 and CDR2: MNHNY, SVGAGI (reference sequence). The V and J ends lost 5 bases and 2 bases respectively, with 18 bases between them. This CDR3 has 16 amino acids. CDR3 sequence reads: CASSPKAATKQETQYF. In DNA form, the CDR3 reads TGTGCCAGCAGTCCCAAGGCAGCAACCAAGCAAGAGACCCAGTACTTC.

This clone was picked up a small number of times. The rearrangement uses TRBV7-2 and TRBJ2-7; no clear D. Trimming left V 5 bases short and J 4 bases short, with 9 bases between. This CDR3 region has 12 residues. CDR1 and CDR2 from the germline V gene are SGHTA and FQGNSA. In nucleotides, the CDR3 is TGTGCCAGCAGCCAACGCCGATACGAGCAGTACTTC. Protein sequence: CASSQRRYEQYF.

This chain uses TRBV7-2 with TRBJ2-1; no clear D gene. This CDR3 comprises 13 residues. V was shortened by 1 base and J by 7 bases, with 8 bases between the two germline ends. CDR1 and CDR2 (germline): SGHTA, FQGNSA. CDR3: CASSLERSNEQFF. As DNA, the CDR3 is TGTGCCAGCAGCTTAGAACGTTCGAATGAGCAGTTCTTC.

This clone was counted many times. The rearrangement joins TRBV5-1 to TRBJ2-3; D tentatively reads TRBD1 or TRBD2 (5 bases each). Germline lookup yields CDR1 SGHRS and CDR2 YFSETQ. V dropped 1 base and J dropped 3 bases, with 12 bases sitting between them. There are 15 residues in the CDR3. CDR3 in DNA: TGCGCCAGCAGCTTGAGAGGGGATACGACAGATACGCAGTATTTT. Its translation is CASSLRGDTTDTQYF.

The J gene is TRBJ2-7, the V gene TRBV18; 7 positions match TRBD2. The V gene end was trimmed by 3 bases and the J gene end by 3 bases; junction bases not matched to a gene: 8. The CDR3 is made up of 15 amino acids. The germline V gene has CDR1 KGHSH and CDR2 LQKENI. CDR3 in amino acids: CASSPDPSGDYEQYF. In nucleotides, the CDR3 is TGTGCCAGCTCACCCGATCCTAGCGGCGACTACGAGCAGTACTTC. Using reference TRBV18 and TRBJ2-7 for the parts outside the CDR3, the full variable domain is NAGVMQNPRHLVRRRGQEARLRCSPMKGHSHVYWYRQLPEEGLKFMVYLQKENIIDESGMPKERFSAEFPKEGPSILRIQQVVRGDSAAYFCASSPDPSGDYEQYFGPGTRLTVT.

In nucleotides, the CDR3 is TGTGCCAGCAGCTTCGCGGCTGGGCCCATGAACACTGAAGCTTTCTTT. Translated: CASSFAAGPMNTEAFF. The chain joins TRBV7-6 to TRBJ1-1; D not certain. Germline assignment: CDR1 SGHVS and CDR2 FNYEAQ. Trimming stripped 3 bases from V and 0 bases from J, with 14 bases between. This CDR3 has 16 amino acids.

The rearrangement links TRBV2 to TRBJ2-5, with TRBD1 as a possible D gene (6 bases). CDR3 length equals 15 residues. The germline CDR1 and CDR2 sequences are SNHLY and FYNNEI. V was trimmed by 2 bases and J by 2 bases, leaving 12 bases between them. In nucleotides, the CDR3 is TGTGCCAGCAGTGAACAGACAGGCTGGCAAGAGACCCAGTACTTC. Protein sequence: CASSEQTGWQETQYF.

The CDR3 coding sequence is TGTGCCAGCAGTGAATTGGCTCACCAGTACTTC. Its translation: CASSELAHQYF. This chain uses TRBV2 with TRBJ2-7; D uncertain. V was cut by 2 bases and J by 10 bases, with 9 bases left in between. The CDR3 has 11 amino acids. CDR1 and CDR2 (germline): SNHLY, FYNNEI.

This clone has more than one count but fewer than ten. The chain links TRBV29-1 to TRBJ1-2; TRBD1 aligns across 8 bases. The CDR3 totals 12 residues. Germline values: CDR1 SQVTM, CDR2 ANQGSEA. Losses at the gene ends were 6 bases for V and 6 bases for J; bases not matched to a gene: 6. CDR3 sequence reads: CSVGQGEDGYTF. The CDR3 DNA is TGCAGCGTCGGACAGGGAGAAGATGGCTACACCTTC.

J is TRBJ1-2 and V is TRBV9, with 10 bases fitting TRBD1. The CDR3 runs 14 residues. Trimming cost V 3 bases and J 4 bases; bases outside gene matches: 3. Germline V gene lookup returns CDR1 SGDLS and CDR2 YYNGEE. CDR3 nucleotides: TGTGCCAGCAGCGGTGGGACAGGGGCCTATGGCTACACCTTC. This gives the protein CASSGGTGAYGYTF.